This entry features one TCR beta chain sequence. Its binding antigen is unknown. Within one base of it there is no much larger clone, and no base qualities were kept. TCRbeta CDR3 regions were amplified from genomic DNA using the immunoSEQ Assay, a bias-controlled multiplex PCR. The authors' analysis ran thus. The number of nucleated cells in each sample was estimated from the amplification of reference gene primers within the assay. To quantify the absolute abundance of each unique TCRbeta CDR3 rearrangement, sequence reads were collapsed and filtered. For each sample, productive Simpson clonality was calculated as the square root of Simpson's diversity index across productive rearrangements. What TCRdb holds here is the immuneACCESS table cut down to in-frame rearrangements. Part of the clones is not present; checked against another copy, under half of the missing clones reflect an unresolved V gene, and the others are unexplained. D and trimming come from the DNA, and the V and J calls and clone size come from that table. Present in this sample are about 160,000 clones, 70% to 85% of which were seen just once. The ten top clones hold roughly 7% of the sample.

One collaborating source in Seattle enrolled patients while the patients were actively infected and followed the patients over time throughout the course of disease. The collaborating institutions used their own protocols to collect whole blood in K2EDTA tubes. For TCRbeta analysis, collaborator samples were shipped as frozen whole blood, as isolated PBMCs, or as DNA extracted from either sample type. The data were taken from a study of blood T cell repertoires in COVID-19 (TCRdb year 2020). At the level of the whole study: Samples covering the acute and convalescent phases of COVID-19 were provided by collaborators in the United States, Italy and Spain. Deeply sampled blood TCRbeta repertoires from subjects exposed to, actively infected with, or recovered from COVID-19 were included in the dataset. The repertoires were released in a freely available public database intended as a resource for research on the immune response to SARS-CoV-2. HLA class I and class II types, where available, came from metadata supplied by the sample provider rather than from assay-based typing. The prospective study material was composed of cDNA or gDNA derived from T cells, B-cell-depleted T cells, or PBMCs. The sample metadata nearly always contained a de-identified subject ID, COVID-19 status, age in years and sex. The samples were drawn from two sources: the first 160 participants of the ongoing ImmuneRACE study, and over 1,000 subjects contributed by 6 global collaborators. Broader findings and caveats from the paper: Clinical and demographic metadata were provided uncurated, with the amount varying by source and participant.

The germline ends are 11 bases apart after V is trimmed by 11 bases and J by 0 bases. The CDR3 measures 12 amino acids from cysteine to valine. Here the CDR3 DNA is all that survives: 36 bases in frame from base 1. In the germline V gene, CDR1 corresponds to MNHEY and CDR2 to SVGAGI. The chain is made from TRBV6-5 and TRBJ2-7; the D region possibly corresponds to TRBD1 (6 bases align). The source material was peripheral blood. This clonotype was obtained from a woman aged 40 to 55 with COVID-19, enrolled during active disease. The DNA sequence follows: TGTGCCTCAGGGGCATCCTCCTACGAGCAGTACGTC. This translates into CASGASSYEQYV.